These 18 T cell receptor beta chains share one sample of origin, sequenced in a study of blood T cell repertoires in COVID-19. Produced via immunoSEQ multiplex PCR; TCRdb's table is partial and in-frame only. This sample yields about 110,000 clones, of which roughly 70% are seen a single time; more than 0.65% belongs to the top ten. Sequenced material: peripheral blood. All receptors derive from a human donor with acute or convalescent COVID-19. The donor label of this sample is uncertain.

This chain links TRBV2 with TRBJ1-5, with 7 bases matching TRBD1. Looked up from germline, CDR1 is SNHLY and CDR2 is FYNNEI. V shed 8 bases, J shed 2 bases, and the junction held 9 bases outside the gene matches. The CDR3 consists of 15 residues. Here the CDR3 DNA reads TGTGCCAGCGAGGTCGCAGGGGGTCGCAATCAGCCCCAGCATTTT. It codes for CASEVAGGRNQPQHF.

The chain links TRBV10-3 to TRBJ1-6, with a tentative D call TRBD1 (5 bases). Trimming left V 8 bases short and J 4 bases short, with 18 bases between. This CDR3 is built from 16 residues. Germline V gene lookup returns CDR1 ENHRY and CDR2 SYGVKD. For the CDR3, the DNA is TGTGCCATCGGCGGACAAGACTCCCTTTATAATTCACCCCTCCACTTT. Encoded protein: CAIGGQDSLYNSPLHF.

The rearrangement joins TRBV2 to TRBJ2-2; TRBD2 is a possible D gene (7 bases). Germline values: CDR1 SNHLY, CDR2 FYNNEI. V was pared by 8 bases and J by 1 base, with 17 bases between. The CDR3 spans 16 residues. The CDR3 is CASGFLGGRNTGELFF. The DNA of the CDR3 is TGTGCCAGCGGCTTCTTGGGGGGGCGGAACACCGGGGAGCTGTTTTTT.

In this sample, this clone turned up a few times. The chain couples TRBV6-5 to TRBJ1-2, with 8 positions matching TRBD1. The CDR3 loop spans 14 amino acids. The V segment lost 2 bases and the J segment 6 bases; nucleotides outside the gene matches: 5. The germline gives CDR1 MNHEY, CDR2 SVGAGI. CDR3 residues: CASSYGQGANGYTF. CDR3 DNA: TGTGCCAGCAGTTACGGGCAGGGGGCTAATGGCTACACCTTC.

V usage is TRBV12-3 or TRBV12-4 and J usage is TRBJ2-3; TRBD1 might be the D (5 bases). V was trimmed by 5 bases and J by 9 bases, leaving 15 bases between them. The CDR3 runs to 13 residues. The CDR3 region is CASSPDSKFTQYF. CDR3 DNA: TGTGCCAGCAGTCCCGACAGCAAGTTCACGCAGTATTTT.

This clone came up once. The rearrangement links TRBV3-1 (or the pseudogene TRBV3-2) to TRBJ2-1; 8 bases match TRBD1. CDR3 size: 14 residues. Looked up from germline, CDR1 is LGHDT and CDR2 is YNNKEL (reference sequence). V dropped 8 bases and J dropped 7; count of bases not matched to a gene: 10. In nucleotides, the CDR3 is TGTGCCAGCGGGTTTCCAGGGGGCATAAATGAGCAGTTCTTC. Translating it yields CASGFPGGINEQFF.

The J gene is TRBJ1-6, the V gene TRBV30; no firm D call. V lost 0 bases, J lost 3 bases, and 15 bases lay in between. The CDR3 has 17 amino acids. Germline V lookup: CDR1 GTSNPN, CDR2 SVGIG (reference sequence). CDR3 bases: TGTGCCTGGAGTGTACCGAGAATCAGGTACTATAATTCACCCCTCCACTTT. Its protein product is CAWSVPRIRYYNSPLHF.

The sample holds many counts of this clone. The J gene is TRBJ1-2, the V gene TRBV7-8; D ambiguous. CDR3 length: 12 residues. The germline V gene has CDR1 SGHVS and CDR2 FQNEAQ. V gave up 1 base and J gave up 8 bases, with 8 bases separating them. The chain's CDR3 is CASSLGRKGYTF. CDR3 in DNA: TGTGCCAGCAGCTTAGGCAGGAAAGGCTACACCTTC.

The chain is built from TRBV11-3 and TRBJ2-1, with 9 positions matching TRBD2. The CDR3 is 16 amino acids. V lost 4 bases and J lost 4; bases outside the gene matches: 8. Germline CDR1 SGHNT, CDR2 YENEEA. The CDR3 loop is CASSSVAGATYNEQFF. Here the CDR3 DNA reads TGTGCCAGCAGCTCCGTAGCGGGGGCAACATACAATGAGCAGTTCTTC. Based on the CDR3 plus reference TRBV11-3 and TRBJ2-1, the full variable domain is EAGVVQSPRYKIIEKKQPVAFWCNPISGHNTLYWYLQNLGQGPELLIRYENEEAVDDSQLPKDRFSAERLKGVDSTLKIQPAELGDSAVYLCASSSVAGATYNEQFFGPGTRLTVL.

This chain links TRBV7-9 with TRBJ2-1; no clear D. The germline CDR1 and CDR2 sequences are SEHNR and FQNEAQ (reference sequence). V shed 0 bases and J shed 7 bases, with 10 bases lying between them. This CDR3 has 14 amino acids. The DNA of the CDR3 is TGTGCCAGCAGCTTAGCCGCTCCGAGAAATGAGCAGTTCTTC. This translates into CASSLAAPRNEQFF.

The gene calls are TRBV24-1 and TRBJ2-3; D is unclear. The germline gives CDR1 KGHDR, CDR2 SFDVKD. This CDR3 contains 13 residues. With 4 bases removed from V and 3 bases from J, the gap between germline ends came to 7 bases. The CDR3 sequence: CATSEPGTDTQYF. In DNA form, the CDR3 reads TGTGCCACCAGTGAGCCAGGAACAGATACGCAGTATTTT.

The chain joins TRBV7-9 to TRBJ2-1; 10 positions match TRBD2. The CDR3 covers 15 residues. J lost 6 bases, V lost 3 bases, and 5 bases had no gene match. The germline V gene has CDR1 SEHNR and CDR2 FQNEAQ (reference sequence). CDR3 in amino acids: CASSFRLAGFNEQFF. The CDR3 coding sequence is TGTGCCAGCAGCTTTAGACTAGCGGGCTTCAATGAGCAGTTCTTC.

V gene TRBV10-3 combines with J gene TRBJ2-3; 12 nucleotides align to TRBD2. There are 14 residues in the CDR3. V shed 10 bases and J 2 bases; nucleotides not matched to a gene: 4. Germline CDR1 ENHRY, CDR2 SYGVKD. CDR3 bases: TGTGCCACAAGACTAGCGGGGGTCACAGATACGCAGTATTTT. Protein product: CATRLAGVTDTQYF.

This rearrangement joins TRBV4-1 to TRBJ1-1, with D uncertain. CDR3 size: 14 residues. Trimming cost V 1 base and J 7 bases, with 13 bases left between them. Germline CDR1 MGHRA, CDR2 YSYEKL. Here the CDR3 DNA reads TGCGCCAGCAGCCAAGTTCATTACGGGGATGAAGCTTTCTTT. It codes for CASSQVHYGDEAFF.

The chain joins TRBV2 to TRBJ1-3; D may be TRBD1 (6 bases). There are 11 residues in the CDR3. Germline assignment: CDR1 SNHLY and CDR2 FYNNEI. Here the CDR3 reads CAAGRGNTIYF. CDR3 sequence (DNA): TGTGCGGCGGGCAGGGGCAACACCATATATTTT.

The rearrangement links TRBV3-1 (or the pseudogene TRBV3-2) to TRBJ1-2; 8 nucleotides match TRBD1. Looked up from germline, CDR1 is LGHDT and CDR2 is YNNKEL (reference sequence). CDR3 size: 15 residues. The ends lost 0 bases at V and 4 bases at J; junction bases unmatched: 4. The CDR3 DNA sequence: TGTGCCAGCAGCCAAGACCTAGGGACAGGCTATGGCTACACCTTC. It codes for CASSQDLGTGYGYTF.

This sequence joins TRBV6-5 and TRBJ2-2, with TRBD2 as a possible D gene (6 bases). Germline CDR1 is MNHEY and CDR2 is SVGAGI. This CDR3 contains 15 residues. Trimming pared 2 bases from V and 4 bases from J, leaving 11 bases between. CDR3 sequence: CASSYGGSATGELFF. Here the CDR3 DNA reads TGTGCCAGCAGTTACGGGGGGTCGGCCACCGGGGAGCTGTTTTTT.

The chain joins TRBV27 to TRBJ1-1; a possible D gene is TRBD1 (5 bases). There are 15 residues in the CDR3. Trimming cost V 2 bases and J 2 bases, with 12 bases left between them. Germline assignment: CDR1 MNHEY and CDR2 SMNVEV (reference sequence). Written as DNA, the CDR3 is TGTGCCAGCAGTTTAACCGGGACTTTAAACACTGAAGCTTTCTTT. This translates into CASSLTGTLNTEAFF.